A selection of T cell receptor beta chains follows, all from one sample in a study of T cells after yellow fever vaccination. TCRdb called the 5' RACE reads again in MiXCR, with one record for every CDR3 protein. This sample has 400,000 or so distinct CDR3 sequences, with more than 5.5% found just once. Sequencing used PBMCs, obtained 5 days after the yellow fever booster vaccination. The receptors were gathered from a man under 40 who received the YFV17D yellow fever vaccine. CDR3s include the opening cysteine and the closing phenylalanine or tryptophan. D genes are given only for firm matches. Not every row has a clone size; where given, it reads once, few, many or a size class.

TRBV28	many	TRBJ1-1	-	TGTGCCAGCAGTTTTTACAGGAGGGGAACTGAAGCTTTCTTT	CASSFYRRGTEAFF
TRBV5-4	few	TRBJ1-2	-	TGTGCCAGCAGCCTCGGGACCAAAGTAAACTATGGCTACACCTTC	CASSLGTKVNYGYTF
TRBV7-9	many	TRBJ2-2	-	TGTGCTGGGGGCACGTCCGGGGAGCTGTTTTTT	CAGGTSGELFF
TRBV10-3	-	TRBJ2-1	TRBD1	TGTGCCATCGACAGGGGGACTAACAATGAGCAGTTCTTC	CAIDRGTNNEQFF
TRBV7-2	many	TRBJ2-3	TRBD2	TGTGCCAGCAGCTTAGCGGGACTAGCGGCTATGTCGGGAGATACGCAGTATTTT	CASSLAGLAAMSGDTQYF
TRBV19	-	TRBJ2-5	-	TGTGCCAGTAGTTCCCGGGGGACTCCTTGGGAGACCCAGTACTTC	CASSSRGTPWETQYF
TRBV30	-	TRBJ1-3	-	TGTGCCTGGAGGGAGTCTGGAAACACCATATATTTT	CAWRESGNTIYF
TRBV7-8	-	TRBJ2-7	-	TGTGCCAGCAGCTCCGGACACTACGAGCAGTACTTC	CASSSGHYEQYF
TRBV12-3/TRBV12-4	few	TRBJ2-2	TRBD1	TGTGCCAGCAGTCGCGGACAGGGGAGGACCGGGGAGCTGTTTTTT	CASSRGQGRTGELFF
TRBV5-1	-	TRBJ1-1	-	TGCGCCAGCGGCTTCCGACAGGATCTCACTGAAGCTTTCTTT	CASGFRQDLTEAFF
TRBV20-1	few	TRBJ2-7	TRBD2	TGCAGTGCTAGAGGCCCCTCGGGCAGCGGGAGTGCCTACGAGCAGTACTTC	CSARGPSGSGSAYEQYF
TRBV4-3	-	TRBJ1-3	-	TGCGCCAGCAGCCAAGATCTGACACCTGGAAACACCATATATTTT	CASSQDLTPGNTIYF
TRBV20-1	few	TRBJ2-7	TRBD2	TGCAGTGCTACTAGCGGGAGGCCCGAGCAGTACTTC	CSATSGRPEQYF
TRBV20-1	few	TRBJ2-1	TRBD2	TGCAGTGCTAGGCCCCCCGGGACTAGCGCCAATGAGCAGTTCTTC	CSARPPGTSANEQFF
TRBV7-2	-	TRBJ2-1	-	TGTGCCACCATGGGGGTAAGCTCCTACAATGAGCAGTTCTTC	CATMGVSSYNEQFF
TRBV20-1	-	TRBJ2-5	TRBD2	TGCAGTGCTAGAGATCTTGTTGGACTAGCGGGACAAGAGACCCAGTACTTC	CSARDLVGLAGQETQYF
TRBV7-3	few	TRBJ1-1	-	TGTGCCAGCAGCTTGACAGGAGCGGACACTGAAGCTTTCTTT	CASSLTGADTEAFF
TRBV7-2	-	TRBJ2-2	-	TGTGCCAGCAGCTTTGCGCCACCCGGGGAGCTGTTTTTT	CASSFAPPGELFF
TRBV29-1	-	TRBJ2-7	-	TGCAGCGTGGGCCCAGACGGGTACGAGCAGTACTTC	CSVGPDGYEQYF
TRBV5-1	many	TRBJ2-1	-	TGCGCCAGCAGCTTGGCCCTGGGTGGTGAGCAGTTCTTC	CASSLALGGEQFF
TRBV20-1	many	TRBJ1-1	-	TGCAGTGCTAGGGAATTCCAGGGCTGGAACACTGAAGCTTTCTTT	CSAREFQGWNTEAFF
TRBV20-1	many	TRBJ1-5	-	TGCAGTGCTAGAAGTCGGGACACCGACAATCAGCCCCAGCATTTT	CSARSRDTDNQPQHF
TRBV5-1	many	TRBJ2-7	TRBD2	TGCGCCAGCAGCCCGCTTGGCGGGAGTAACAACGAGCAGTACTTC	CASSPLGGSNNEQYF
TRBV14	few	TRBJ2-7	-	TGTGCCAGCAGCCTACCACCGGGCGAGCAGTACTTC	CASSLPPGEQYF
TRBV29-1	few	TRBJ1-1	-	TGCAGCGTCGGCTACAACACTGAAGCTTTCTTT	CSVGYNTEAFF
TRBV20-1	few	TRBJ2-7	TRBD2	TGCAGTGCTATCGAGACTAGCGGGAGATACGAGCAGTACTTC	CSAIETSGRYEQYF
TRBV20-1	few	TRBJ2-3	TRBD1	TGCAGTGCCTTGGGACAGGCCCGCACAGATACGCAGTATTTT	CSALGQARTDTQYF
TRBV18	many	TRBJ1-1	-	TGTGCCAGCTCACCCGGGATGACAGGGAACACTGAAGCTTTCTTT	CASSPGMTGNTEAFF
TRBV12-3/TRBV12-4	-	TRBJ2-3	-	TGTGCCTTCTGTTTTTTATTAGAAGCGTCTAGACACACAGATACGCAGTATTTT	CAFCFLLEASRHTDTQYF
TRBV5-1	many	TRBJ2-2	TRBD1	TGCGCCAGCAGACCCGGGACAGGGTCCGCCGGGGAGCTGTTTTTT	CASRPGTGSAGELFF
TRBV2	few	TRBJ2-2	-	TGTGCCAGCAATCCCCGGACTTCCAACACCGGGGAGCTGTTTTTT	CASNPRTSNTGELFF
TRBV27	few	TRBJ1-5	-	TGTGCCAGCAGTCTACAGGGAATCAATCAGCCCCAGCATTTT	CASSLQGINQPQHF
TRBV30	-	TRBJ2-3	TRBD2	TGTGCCTGGAGTGCGGGGGGACTTCCAGATACGCAGTATTTT	CAWSAGGLPDTQYF
TRBV7-9	many	TRBJ2-5	-	TGTGCCAGCAGCTTAGAAGGGTACGAGGAGACCCAGTACTTC	CASSLEGYEETQYF
TRBV7-9	many	TRBJ2-1	-	TGTGCCAGCAGCCAACGGGGTCTGGTCTATGAGCAGTTCTTC	CASSQRGLVYEQFF
TRBV12-3/TRBV12-4	-	TRBJ2-1	-	TGTGCCAGCAGTTCTGACGGGAGTCCTGAGCAGTTCTTC	CASSSDGSPEQFF
TRBV7-8	many	TRBJ2-1	-	TGTGCCAGCAGCTACCCCTCTCCCTACAATGAGCAGTTCTTC	CASSYPSPYNEQFF
TRBV7-2	-	TRBJ2-1	-	TGTGCCAGCAGCTTATTTAACTATGAGCAGTTCTTC	CASSLFNYEQFF
TRBV7-9	many	TRBJ2-1	TRBD2	TGTGCCAGCAGCCGACCAAAAACTAGCGGAAACGACAATGAGCAGTTCTTC	CASSRPKTSGNDNEQFF
TRBV5-6	few	TRBJ2-7	-	TGTGCCAGCAGCTTTCGACACGAAATCCCGGGCGAGCAGTACTTC	CASSFRHEIPGEQYF
TRBV10-3	many	TRBJ2-7	TRBD1	TGTGCCATCAGGACGGGACAGGGGGCCTCCTACGAGCAGTACTTC	CAIRTGQGASYEQYF
TRBV14	many	TRBJ2-2	-	TGTGCCAGCAGCCAACTTCAGGGCACCGGGGAGCTGTTTTTT	CASSQLQGTGELFF
TRBV20-1	few	TRBJ2-1	-	TGCGGGTACCCAGGGGCCGGGAATGAGCAGTTCTTC	CGYPGAGNEQFF
TRBV5-1	many	TRBJ2-7	-	TGCGCCAGCAGCCCAGAGGTGGGGTACGAGCAGTACTTC	CASSPEVGYEQYF
TRBV20-1	few	TRBJ2-2	TRBD2	TGCAGTGCTAGCGGGAGTCACGAAGCGGGAGTCCGTAGAACCGGGGAGCTGTTTTTT	CSASGSHEAGVRRTGELFF